This T cell receptor (beta chain) emerged from a study of blood T cell repertoires in COVID-19 (dated by TCRdb to 2019 to 2021). About the investigation overall: Samples from collaborators originated in the United States, Italy and Spain and spanned both the acute and convalescent phases of COVID-19. HLA class I and class II types, where available, came from metadata supplied by the sample provider rather than from assay-based typing. The prospective study material was composed of cDNA or gDNA derived from T cells, B-cell-depleted T cells, or PBMCs. Samples came from the ongoing ImmuneRACE study (first 160 participants) plus 1,254 subjects from 6 global collaborators. Sample metadata almost always included a de-identified subject ID, COVID-19 status, age in years and sex. A freely available public database, intended as a resource for researchers studying the immune response to SARS-CoV-2, is where the repertoires were released. Deeply sampled blood TCRbeta repertoires from subjects exposed to, actively infected with, or recovered from COVID-19 were included in the dataset. What the study reported, not specific to this receptor: Clinical and demographic metadata were provided uncurated, with the amount varying by source and participant.

On this clone: No antigen is known for it. Per-nucleotide qualities are absent, and no much larger clonotype sits a single base away.

The immunoSEQ Assay, a bias-controlled multiplex PCR, was used to amplify TCRbeta CDR3 regions from genomic DNA. In the original analysis: Within the assay, amplification of reference gene primers was used to estimate how many nucleated cells each sample contained. To quantify the absolute abundance of each unique TCRbeta CDR3 rearrangement, sequence reads were collapsed and filtered. For each sample, productive Simpson clonality was calculated as the square root of Simpson's diversity index over productive rearrangements. The immuneACCESS repertoire file appears here via TCRdb, limited to in-frame rearrangements. These files lack a portion of the clones; in checked studies, under half of the deficit traces to unresolved V genes, and the cause of the others is not known. Clone size and the V and J calls come from that table; the DNA yielded D and trimming. This sample lists about 180,000 clones; roughly 90% were detected once. The ten largest clones capture around 20% of the sample.

Whole blood was collected in K2EDTA tubes by collaborating institutions according to the institutions' own protocols. For TCRbeta analysis, collaborator samples were shipped as frozen whole blood, as isolated PBMCs, or as DNA extracted from either sample type. The sequenced sample was peripheral blood. This clonotype was obtained from a man between 65 and 80 years old with active or convalescent COVID-19.

This receptor has the CDR3 CASSFLGGLGAFF. The DNA sequence is TGTGCCAGCAGCTTTCTAGGAGGGCTAGGGGCTTTCTTT. The chain was built from TRBV6-5 and TRBJ1-1, with an unclear D gene assignment. The CDR3 starts with the cysteine, ends with the phenylalanine, and has 13 residues. Only CDR3 DNA remains: 39 bases, in frame from the first base. V is clipped by 6 bases and J by 11 bases, and the sequence between their germline boundaries is 19 bases long. CDR1 is given as MNHEY and CDR2 as SVGAGI, both from the germline V gene.